This section outlines one T cell receptor (beta chain) sequence together with its context. Its specificity is not known. This entry belongs to a study of T cell clonotyping in hematopoietic cell transplantation. Germline V CDR1 and CDR2: SNHLY, FYNNEI. The V segment lost 7 bases and the J segment 0 bases; nucleotides outside the gene matches: 7. CDR3 length equals 16 residues. Study outcomes and limitations: Recipient TCR diversity dropped after transplant; expanded clonotypes rose from day 30 to 180.

Libraries were prepared by immunoSEQ multiplex PCR; TCRdb keeps only in-frame clonotypes and omits some of them. The sample lists approximately 3,000 clones, almost 96% occurring once. This sample's time point: recipient sample about 28 days before transplant, after cytoreduction. The starting material was peripheral blood mononuclear cells, obtained before stem cell transplant. The chain recombines TRBV2 with TRBJ2-1, with 9 nucleotides matching TRBD2. The sequence came from a woman aged 45-65 years with chronic myeloid leukemia. Some clones in this sample may be carry-over from other donors' samples. The CDR3 protein is CASTSSGRTSYNEQFF. CDR3 coding DNA: TGTGCCAGCACCTCCAGCGGGAGGACCTCCTACAATGAGCAGTTCTTC.